This TCR beta chain was retrieved from a study of technical replicates of blood from several donors. The CDR3 is made up of 14 amino acids. V was trimmed by 8 bases and J by 5 bases, leaving 16 bases between them. The germline V gene has CDR1 MNHNY and CDR2 SVGAGI (reference sequence). Profiled with immunoSEQ multiplex PCR; TCRdb holds only in-frame clones, not every one. There are roughly 15,000 clones in the sample; 70% to 80% occur only once, and approximately 12% lies in the top ten. The gene calls are TRBV6-6 and TRBJ1-3; D is ambiguous. Sample: PBMCs. The TCR sequence derives from a human donor in good health. CDR3 nucleotide sequence: TGTGCCAGCTCCGGAGGAGGAAACCGAAACACCATATATTTT. This gives the protein CASSGGGNRNTIYF.